Each of the 3 T cell receptor beta chains below was sequenced from the same sample in a study of shared clonotypes between healthy human individuals. TCRdb's table, derived via immunoSEQ multiplex PCR, lists solely in-frame clones and lacks some. This sample has around 990,000 clones, with approximately 75% found just once. Input material: memory CD4+ T cells from PBMCs. Sample subset: CD45RA-negative fraction. The origin of the receptors is a man aged 18 to 29 in good health. Some clones in this sample may be carry-over from other donors' samples.

The chain links TRBV5-1 to TRBJ1-2; perhaps TRBD1 as D (5 bases). This CDR3 is built from 17 residues. Trimming shortened V by 0 bases and J by 5 bases, and 20 bases separated the two germline ends. CDR1 is SGHRS and CDR2 is YFSETQ in the germline V gene. CDR3 sequence: CASSLEGQAPWGYGYTF. The CDR3 DNA reads as TGCGCCAGCAGCTTGGAGGGGCAGGCTCCCTGGGGATATGGCTACACCTTC.

The table lists this clone with a few counts. This chain links TRBV10-1 with TRBJ2-2; D perhaps matches TRBD1 (5 bases). In germline, CDR1 is WNHNN, CDR2 SYGVQD (reference sequence). This CDR3 comprises 14 residues. The germline V and J ends were trimmed by 5 bases and 1 base, with 8 bases remaining between them. The CDR3 protein is CASSPRVNTGELFF. The DNA of the CDR3 is TGCGCCAGCAGTCCCAGGGTGAACACCGGGGAGCTGTTTTTT.

The sample holds a few counts of this clone. The J gene is TRBJ2-2, the V gene TRBV11-3; 8 nucleotides line up with TRBD2. The CDR3 is 15 residues long. With V trimmed by 4 bases and J by 4 bases, 5 bases remained unmatched. Germline V gives CDR1 SGHNT, CDR2 YENEEA. In DNA form, the CDR3 reads TGTGCCAGCAGCTCGCACGGGGGGGGCACCGGGGAGCTGTTTTTT. It codes for CASSSHGGGTGELFF.